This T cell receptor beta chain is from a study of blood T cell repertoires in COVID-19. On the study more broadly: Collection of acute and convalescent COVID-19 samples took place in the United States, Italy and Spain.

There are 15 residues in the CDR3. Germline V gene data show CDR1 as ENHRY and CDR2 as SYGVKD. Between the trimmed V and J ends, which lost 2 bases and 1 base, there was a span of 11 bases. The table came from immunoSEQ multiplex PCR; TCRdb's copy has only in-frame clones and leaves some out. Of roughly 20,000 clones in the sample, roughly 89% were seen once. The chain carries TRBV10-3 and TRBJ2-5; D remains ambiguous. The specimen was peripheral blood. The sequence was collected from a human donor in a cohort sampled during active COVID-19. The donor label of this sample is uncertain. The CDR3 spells CAISEPLGSQETQYF. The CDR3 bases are TGTGCCATCAGTGAGCCCCTGGGCAGCCAAGAGACCCAGTACTTC.